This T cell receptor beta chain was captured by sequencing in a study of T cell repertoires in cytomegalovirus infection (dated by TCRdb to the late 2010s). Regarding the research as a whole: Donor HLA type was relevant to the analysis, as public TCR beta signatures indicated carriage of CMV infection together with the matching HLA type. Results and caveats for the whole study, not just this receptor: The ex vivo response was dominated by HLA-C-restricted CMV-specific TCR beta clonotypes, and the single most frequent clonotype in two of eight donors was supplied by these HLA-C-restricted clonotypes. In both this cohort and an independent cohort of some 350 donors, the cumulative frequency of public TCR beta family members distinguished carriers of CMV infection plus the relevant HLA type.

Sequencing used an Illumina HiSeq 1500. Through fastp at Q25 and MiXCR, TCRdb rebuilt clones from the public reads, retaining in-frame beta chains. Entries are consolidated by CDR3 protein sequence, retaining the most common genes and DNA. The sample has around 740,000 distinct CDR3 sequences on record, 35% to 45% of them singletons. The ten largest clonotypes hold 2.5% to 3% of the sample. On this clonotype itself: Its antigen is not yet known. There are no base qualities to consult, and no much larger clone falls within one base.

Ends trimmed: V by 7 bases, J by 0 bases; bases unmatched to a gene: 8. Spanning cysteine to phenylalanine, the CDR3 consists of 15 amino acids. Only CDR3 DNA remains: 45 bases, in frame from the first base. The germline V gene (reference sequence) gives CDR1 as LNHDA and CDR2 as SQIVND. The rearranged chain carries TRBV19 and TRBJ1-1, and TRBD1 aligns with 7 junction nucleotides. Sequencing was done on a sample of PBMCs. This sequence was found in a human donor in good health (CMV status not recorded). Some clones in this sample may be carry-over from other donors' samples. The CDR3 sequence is CASTRTGLLNTEAFF. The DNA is TGTGCCAGTACAAGGACAGGACTTTTGAACACTGAAGCTTTCTTT.